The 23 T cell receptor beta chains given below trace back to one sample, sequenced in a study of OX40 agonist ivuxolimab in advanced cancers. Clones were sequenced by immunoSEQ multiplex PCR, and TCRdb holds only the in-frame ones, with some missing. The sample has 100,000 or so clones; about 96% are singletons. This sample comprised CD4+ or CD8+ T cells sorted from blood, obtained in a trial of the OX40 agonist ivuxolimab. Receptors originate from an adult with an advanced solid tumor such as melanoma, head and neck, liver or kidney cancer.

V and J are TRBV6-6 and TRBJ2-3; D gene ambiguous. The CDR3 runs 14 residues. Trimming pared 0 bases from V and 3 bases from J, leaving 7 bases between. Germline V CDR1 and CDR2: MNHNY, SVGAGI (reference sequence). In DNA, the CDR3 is TGTGCCAGCAGTTACTCGAGTCGGACAGATACGCAGTATTTT. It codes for CASSYSSRTDTQYF.

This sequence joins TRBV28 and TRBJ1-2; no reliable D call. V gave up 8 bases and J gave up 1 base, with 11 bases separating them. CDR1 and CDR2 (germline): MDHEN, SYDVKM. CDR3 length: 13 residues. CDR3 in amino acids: CASGPKNNYGYTF. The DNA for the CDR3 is TGTGCCAGCGGCCCAAAAAATAACTATGGCTACACCTTC.

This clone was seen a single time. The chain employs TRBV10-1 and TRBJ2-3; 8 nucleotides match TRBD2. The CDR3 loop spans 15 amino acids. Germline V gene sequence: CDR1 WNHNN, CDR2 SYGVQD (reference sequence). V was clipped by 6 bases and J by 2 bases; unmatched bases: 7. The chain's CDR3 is CASSDPGGSTDTQYF. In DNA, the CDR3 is TGCGCCAGCAGCGACCCGGGGGGGTCCACAGATACGCAGTATTTT.

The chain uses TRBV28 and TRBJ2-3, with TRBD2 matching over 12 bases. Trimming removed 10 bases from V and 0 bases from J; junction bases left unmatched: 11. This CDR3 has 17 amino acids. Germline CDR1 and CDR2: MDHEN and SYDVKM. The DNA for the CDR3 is TGTGCCACCGTAAACCTAGCGGGGGGGCTTAGCACAGATACGCAGTATTTT. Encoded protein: CATVNLAGGLSTDTQYF.

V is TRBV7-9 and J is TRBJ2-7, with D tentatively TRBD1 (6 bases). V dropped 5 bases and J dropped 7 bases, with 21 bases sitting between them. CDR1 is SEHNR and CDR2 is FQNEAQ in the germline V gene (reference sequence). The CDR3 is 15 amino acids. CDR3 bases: TGTGCCAGCAGCCCATTAATGGGGGCGGCGAGTGAGCAGTACTTC. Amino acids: CASSPLMGAASEQYF.

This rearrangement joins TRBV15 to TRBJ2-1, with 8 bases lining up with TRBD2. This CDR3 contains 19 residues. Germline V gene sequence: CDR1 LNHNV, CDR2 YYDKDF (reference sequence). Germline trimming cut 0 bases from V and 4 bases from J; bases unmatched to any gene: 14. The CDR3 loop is CATSRDPLRALAEYNEQFF. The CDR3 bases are TGTGCCACCAGCAGAGATCCCCTCCGGGCACTAGCGGAGTACAATGAGCAGTTCTTC.

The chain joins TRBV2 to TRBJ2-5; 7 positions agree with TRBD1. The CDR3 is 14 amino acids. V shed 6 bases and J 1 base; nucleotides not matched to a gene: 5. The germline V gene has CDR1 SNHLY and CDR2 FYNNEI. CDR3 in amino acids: CASRRRGFQETQYF. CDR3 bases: TGTGCCAGCAGGCGCAGGGGGTTCCAAGAGACCCAGTACTTC.

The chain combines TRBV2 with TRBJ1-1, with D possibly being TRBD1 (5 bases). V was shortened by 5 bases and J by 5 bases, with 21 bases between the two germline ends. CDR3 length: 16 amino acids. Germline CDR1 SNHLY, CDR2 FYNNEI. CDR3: CASSPGLSVGGTEAFF. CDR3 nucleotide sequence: TGTGCCAGCAGTCCAGGGTTGTCTGTGGGGGGTACTGAAGCTTTCTTT.

The CDR3 region has the DNA TGCGCCAGCAGCCAAGAGGGGACAGGCGATTCACCCCTCCACTTT. It encodes CASSQEGTGDSPLHF. The rearrangement joins TRBV4-1 to TRBJ1-6; 8 nucleotides align to TRBD1. This CDR3 is built from 15 residues. Germline values: CDR1 MGHRA, CDR2 YSYEKL. With V trimmed by 0 bases and J by 8 bases, 3 bases remained unmatched.

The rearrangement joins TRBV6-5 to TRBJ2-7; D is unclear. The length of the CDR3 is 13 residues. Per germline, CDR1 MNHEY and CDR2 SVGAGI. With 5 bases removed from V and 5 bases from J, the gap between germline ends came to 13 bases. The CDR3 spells CASSTPALDEQYF. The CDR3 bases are TGTGCCAGCAGTACGCCGGCCTTAGACGAGCAGTACTTC.

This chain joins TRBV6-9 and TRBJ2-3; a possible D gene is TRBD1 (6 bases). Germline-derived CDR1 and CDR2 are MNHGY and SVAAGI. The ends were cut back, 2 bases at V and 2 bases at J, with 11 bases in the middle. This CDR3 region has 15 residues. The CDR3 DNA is TGTGCCAGCAGTTATAGACAGGAGCTCACAGATACGCAGTATTTT. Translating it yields CASSYRQELTDTQYF.

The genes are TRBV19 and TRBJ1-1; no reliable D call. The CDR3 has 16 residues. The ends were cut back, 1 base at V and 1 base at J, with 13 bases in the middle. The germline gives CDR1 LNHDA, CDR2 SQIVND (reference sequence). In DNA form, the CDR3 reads TGTGCCAGTAGTATAGGGCCCTGGGCAGCGAACACTGAAGCTTTCTTT. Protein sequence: CASSIGPWAANTEAFF.

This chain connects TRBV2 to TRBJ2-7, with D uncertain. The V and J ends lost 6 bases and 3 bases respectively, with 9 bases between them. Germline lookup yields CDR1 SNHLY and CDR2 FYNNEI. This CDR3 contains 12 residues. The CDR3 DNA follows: TGTGCCAGCAGGTCCTTGGTCTACGAGCAGTACTTC. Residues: CASRSLVYEQYF. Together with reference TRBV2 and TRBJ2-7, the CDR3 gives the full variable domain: EPEVTQTPSHQVTQMGQEVILRCVPISNHLYFYWYRQILGQKVEFLVSFYNNEISEKSEIFDDQFSVERPDGSNFTLKIRSTKLEDSAMYFCASRSLVYEQYFGPGTRLTVT.

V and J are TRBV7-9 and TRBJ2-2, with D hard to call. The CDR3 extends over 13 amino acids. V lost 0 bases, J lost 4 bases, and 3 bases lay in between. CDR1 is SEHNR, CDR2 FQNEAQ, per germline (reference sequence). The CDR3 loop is CASSLAITGELFF. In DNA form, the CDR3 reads TGTGCCAGCAGCTTAGCGATCACCGGGGAGCTGTTTTTT.

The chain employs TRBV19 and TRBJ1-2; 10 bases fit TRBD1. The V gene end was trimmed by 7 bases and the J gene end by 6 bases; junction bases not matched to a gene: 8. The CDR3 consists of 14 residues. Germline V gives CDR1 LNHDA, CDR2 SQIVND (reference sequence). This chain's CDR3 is CASNPGQGIHGYTF. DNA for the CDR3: TGTGCCAGTAACCCGGGACAGGGGATTCATGGCTACACCTTC. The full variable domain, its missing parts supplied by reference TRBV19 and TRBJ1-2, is DGGITQSPKYLFRKEGQNVTLSCEQNLNHDAMYWYRQDPGQGLRLIYYSQIVNDFQKGDIAEGYSVSREKKESFPLTVTSAQKNPTAFYLCASNPGQGIHGYTFGSGTRLTVV.

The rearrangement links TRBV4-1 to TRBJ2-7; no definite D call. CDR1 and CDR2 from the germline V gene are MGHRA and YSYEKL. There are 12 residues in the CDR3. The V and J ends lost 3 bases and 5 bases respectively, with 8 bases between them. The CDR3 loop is CASSQGMDEQYF. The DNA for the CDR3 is TGCGCCAGCAGCCAGGGGATGGACGAGCAGTACTTC.

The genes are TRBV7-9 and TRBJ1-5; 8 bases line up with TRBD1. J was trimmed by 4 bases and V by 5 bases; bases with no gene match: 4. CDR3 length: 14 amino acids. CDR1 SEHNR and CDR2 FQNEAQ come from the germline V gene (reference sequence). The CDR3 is CASSPTGGNQPQHF. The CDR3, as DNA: TGTGCCAGCAGCCCAACAGGGGGGAATCAGCCCCAGCATTTT.

For the CDR3, the DNA is TGTGCCAGCAGCTTGTCCGTCGAGCAGTACTTC. Translation: CASSLSVEQYF. The V gene is TRBV7-2, the J gene TRBJ2-7; no clear D. The CDR3 is 11 residues long. Germline V gene sequence: CDR1 SGHTA, CDR2 FQGNSA. V lost 3 bases and J 6 bases, leaving 6 bases between the germline ends.

The CDR3 protein is CASSFLADSTDTQYF. The CDR3 nucleotides are TGCGCCAGCAGCTTTCTAGCGGACAGCACAGATACGCAGTATTTT. The rearrangement uses TRBV5-1 and TRBJ2-3, with TRBD2 matching over 7 bases. Germline lookup yields CDR1 SGHRS and CDR2 YFSETQ. This CDR3 has 15 amino acids. The junction had 3 bases not matched to a gene; V was cut back by 2 bases and J by 0 bases.

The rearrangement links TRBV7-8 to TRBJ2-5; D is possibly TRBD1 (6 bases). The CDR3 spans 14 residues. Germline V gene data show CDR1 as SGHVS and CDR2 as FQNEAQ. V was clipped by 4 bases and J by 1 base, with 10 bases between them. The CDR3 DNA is TGTGCCAGCAGCTCTTGGACAGCCCAAGAGACCCAGTACTTC. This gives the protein CASSSWTAQETQYF.

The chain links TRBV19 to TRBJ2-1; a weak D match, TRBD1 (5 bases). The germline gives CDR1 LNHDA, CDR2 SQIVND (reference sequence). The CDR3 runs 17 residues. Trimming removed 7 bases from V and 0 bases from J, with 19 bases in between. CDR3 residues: CASTPSWGSTSYNEQFF. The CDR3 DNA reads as TGTGCCAGTACCCCGTCTTGGGGCAGTACCTCCTACAATGAGCAGTTCTTC.

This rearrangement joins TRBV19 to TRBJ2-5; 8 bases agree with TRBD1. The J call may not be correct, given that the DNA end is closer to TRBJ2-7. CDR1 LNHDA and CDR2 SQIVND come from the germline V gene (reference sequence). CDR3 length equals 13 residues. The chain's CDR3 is CASSDRATYEQYF. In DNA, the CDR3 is TGTGCCAGTTCGGACAGGGCCACCTACGAGCAGTACTTC.

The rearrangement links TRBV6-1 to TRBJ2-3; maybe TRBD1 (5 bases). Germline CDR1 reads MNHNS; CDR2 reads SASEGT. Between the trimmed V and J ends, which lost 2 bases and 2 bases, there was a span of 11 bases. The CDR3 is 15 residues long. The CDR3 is CASSEKGFLTDTQYF. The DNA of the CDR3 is TGTGCCAGCAGTGAAAAGGGGTTCCTCACAGATACGCAGTATTTT.